This is a list of T cell receptor beta chains from one sample in a study of chemoradiotherapy in HPV16-positive cancers. The repertoire was sequenced with immunoSEQ multiplex PCR; TCRdb's copy has only in-frame clones and lacks some. Of 13,000 or so clones listed, roughly 63% were seen once; the top ten hold roughly 18%. This sample was obtained from a patient who underwent chemoradiotherapy. These receptors were taken from a human donor with HPV-associated anogenital cancer. Each CDR3 is given with its conserved first and last residue. Each record gives: J gene, V gene, CDR3 protein.

TRBJ1-4 TRBV7-8 CASSSTSSANEKLFF
TRBJ2-6 TRBV29-1 CSVSLDGANVLTF
TRBJ2-1 TRBV6-1 CASSPGLSYNEQFF
TRBJ2-4 TRBV5-1 CASSLGQLVDIQYF
TRBJ1-1 TRBV5-1 CASSLKGTGLGEAFF
TRBJ2-5 TRBV6-5 CASSLKDIYLQETQYF
TRBJ2-1 TRBV4-1 CASSQDGLEQFF
TRBJ1-4 TRBV6-5 CASSQTGEEKLFF
TRBJ2-5 TRBV7-9 CASSPRLAGDLQETQYF
TRBJ1-6 TRBV5-4 CASSLGDPWDSPLHF
TRBJ2-1 TRBV18 CASSPPMGQGIDEQFF
TRBJ2-4 TRBV30 CACSSGIVKNIQYF
TRBJ1-5 TRBV28 CASIYKTGGNQPQHF
TRBJ2-5 TRBV29-1 CSAAGGQETQYF
TRBJ1-1 TRBV5-4 CASSLGRRDGTEAFF
TRBJ2-7 TRBV27 CASSLPGYEQYF
TRBJ1-2 TRBV10-3 CAISSRDSYGYTF
TRBJ2-7 TRBV2 CASSERRGVYEQYF
TRBJ2-3 TRBV4-2 CASSQEEGATDTQYF
TRBJ2-7 TRBV11-2 CASRSIGGRYEQYF
TRBJ2-5 TRBV14 CASSQDQGMQETQYF
TRBJ1-6 TRBV18 CASSQDGTNSPLHF
TRBJ2-1 TRBV28 CASSLNRVPSSVQFF
TRBJ2-1 TRBV6-1 CASRTSGGTYNEQFF
TRBJ2-5 TRBV5-6 CASSQGAGAPGTQYF
TRBJ1-2 TRBV7-9 CASSRLRPGRIPANYGYTF
TRBJ1-1 TRBV4-1 CASSQTGEAFF
TRBJ1-3 TRBV7-8 CASRQQGNGNTIYF
TRBJ1-6 TRBV4-1 CASSHLRGFDNSPLHF
TRBJ2-3 TRBV7-9 CASSPGQGSDTQYF
TRBJ2-1 TRBV7-9 CASSLGRTGYNEQFF
TRBJ1-2 TRBV30 CAGTSSRHNGYTF
TRBJ2-5 TRBV9 CASSVISGGQETQYF
TRBJ1-2 TRBV21-1 CASSNLPRLLLYGYTF
TRBJ1-6 TRBV6-1 CASMEGIVGNSPLHF
TRBJ2-3 TRBV9 CASSVGLAGRTDTQYF
TRBJ1-2 TRBV30 CAWRRKQGGSDGYTF
TRBJ1-3 TRBV4-1 CASSQGRLSGNTIYF
TRBJ2-5 TRBV27 CASSSPPDRAETQYF
TRBJ1-4 TRBV2 CASSEWQLYEKLFF